These T cell receptor beta chains were read from a single sample in a study of shared clonotypes between healthy human individuals. TCRdb keeps only in-frame clones here, not all; method: immunoSEQ multiplex PCR. Among some 2 million clones, 90% to 95% were seen once, and the ten largest hold 0.13%. The sample comprised naive CD4+ T cells sorted from blood. The receptors come from a man between 18 and 29 years old in good health. CDR3s include the opening cysteine and the closing phenylalanine or tryptophan. D genes are given only for firm matches. Some rows mark clone size as missing; the rest say once, few, many or name a class of expanded clone.

CDR3nt	CDR3aa	len	v_gene	j_gene	d_gene	abundance
TGTGCCAGCAGCTTATTCGAGCAGTACTTC	CASSLFEQYF	10	TRBV11-2	TRBJ2-7	.	.
TGCGCCAGCAGCCAAGACCTCGAAAGAAAAAACATTCAGTACTTC	CASSQDLERKNIQYF	15	TRBV4-3	TRBJ2-4	.	.
TGTGCCAGCTCTGCGGCCACAGATACGCAGTATTTT	CASSAATDTQYF	12	TRBV18	TRBJ2-3	.	once
TGCGCCAGCAGCCAAAGCGGACAGGGGGCGCGAGAGCAGTACTTC	CASSQSGQGAREQYF	15	TRBV4-1	TRBJ2-7	TRBD1	.
TGTGCCATCAGTGATTATAACTATGGCTACACCTTC	CAISDYNYGYTF	12	TRBV10-3	TRBJ1-2	.	.
TGTGCCAGCTCACCACCGCAGGACCACTCTGGAAACACCATATATTTT	CASSPPQDHSGNTIYF	16	TRBV18	TRBJ1-3	.	once
TGCGCCAGCAGCTTGGCCGGGTCTAGCGGGGGGTACAATGAGCAGTTCTTC	CASSLAGSSGGYNEQFF	17	TRBV5-1	TRBJ2-1	TRBD2	.
TGTGCCAGCAGCTCATACAGGGGAAGGACTGGAAACACCATATATTTT	CASSSYRGRTGNTIYF	16	TRBV11-2	TRBJ1-3	TRBD1	.
TGTGCCAGCAGCAAAGCCCCTAGCGGGGGTTCCTACAATGAGCAGTTCTTC	CASSKAPSGGSYNEQFF	17	TRBV5-4	TRBJ2-1	TRBD2	.
TGTGCCAGCAGCCCACATGAGGGAGCGAGCACCGGGGAGCTGTTTTTT	CASSPHEGASTGELFF	16	TRBV11-3	TRBJ2-2	.	.
TGTGCCAGCAGCCGACAGGGCCCCTATGGCTACACCTTC	CASSRQGPYGYTF	13	TRBV7-6	TRBJ1-2	TRBD1	.
TGCGCCAGCAGCACACAGGGGAGCCCTGGAAACACCATATATTTT	CASSTQGSPGNTIYF	15	TRBV5-1	TRBJ1-3	TRBD1	.
TGTGCCAGCAGCTTGTCTCCCTTCAATGAGCAGTTCTTC	CASSLSPFNEQFF	13	TRBV5-4	TRBJ2-1	.	.
TGTGCCAGCAGTCCGTCCGGACTTGGAAGGAACATTCAGTACTTC	CASSPSGLGRNIQYF	15	TRBV28	TRBJ2-4	.	.
TGTGCCAGCAGCTCCGGGACGGTGCCCTACGAGCAGTACTTC	CASSSGTVPYEQYF	14	TRBV7-9	TRBJ2-7	.	.
TGTGCCAGCAGTTGGAGTGGAAACACCATATATTTT	CASSWSGNTIYF	12	TRBV28	TRBJ1-3	.	.
TGTGCCAGCAGCTCGGACAGGGGGAAGAGTAGCAACGAGCAGTACTTC	CASSSDRGKSSNEQYF	16	TRBV5-5	TRBJ2-7	TRBD1	.
TGTGCCAGCAGTTTCTCCGGACAGAGCACCGGGGAGCTGTTTTTT	CASSFSGQSTGELFF	15	TRBV28	TRBJ2-2	.	once
TGTGCCAGCAGGGACAGGAGTAATTCACCCCTCCACTTT	CASRDRSNSPLHF	13	TRBV6-5	TRBJ1-6	TRBD1	.
TGCAGCGTTGGAGGGGGAAACACTGAAGCTTTCTTT	CSVGGGNTEAFF	12	TRBV29-1	TRBJ1-1	.	.
TGTGCCAGCAGCTCTCACTACGAGCAGTACTTC	CASSSHYEQYF	11	TRBV11-2	TRBJ2-7	.	.
TGCGCCAGCAGCCAAGGGCGGATTCGGGACAGAATCATTAGGGAAAAACTGTTTTTT	CASSQGRIRDRIIREKLFF	19	TRBV4-1	TRBJ1-4	TRBD1	.
TGTGCCAGCAGCGTAGGACAGGGAGGTAATCAGCCCCAGCATTTT	CASSVGQGGNQPQHF	15	TRBV9	TRBJ1-5	TRBD1	.
TGCGCCAGCAGCTTGATAACTAGCGGGACTTCAGATACGCAGTATTTT	CASSLITSGTSDTQYF	16	TRBV5-1	TRBJ2-3	TRBD2	.
TGTGCCAGCAGTTCTTTGGCGACTAGCGGGAGTGGTGAGCAGTTCTTC	CASSSLATSGSGEQFF	16	TRBV27	TRBJ2-1	TRBD2	.
TGCGCCAGCAGCTCAACAGGGGAGAGCACAGATACGCAGTATTTT	CASSSTGESTDTQYF	15	TRBV5-1	TRBJ2-3	TRBD1	.
TGTGCCAGCAGCTCACGGGACAGCTACACTGAAGCTTTCTTT	CASSSRDSYTEAFF	14	TRBV7-2	TRBJ1-1	TRBD1	.
TGTGCCAGCAGCCCCCCGGGACAGGGTAGGAATGAGCAGTTCTTC	CASSPPGQGRNEQFF	15	TRBV6-5	TRBJ2-1	TRBD1	.
TGTGCCACCAGCAGCGGGGATACCAAAAACATTCAGTACTTC	CATSSGDTKNIQYF	14	TRBV15	TRBJ2-4	.	.
TGTGCCAGCAGTGAAGACCCTGGAAATAATTCACCCCTCCACTTT	CASSEDPGNNSPLHF	15	TRBV6-1	TRBJ1-6	.	once
TGTGCCAGCGGAAGGGACACATCGGGATATTACGAGCAGTACTTC	CASGRDTSGYYEQYF	15	TRBV2	TRBJ2-7	.	.
TGCGCCAGCGTTAAGGTACAGGGAGGCAATGAGCAGTTCTTC	CASVKVQGGNEQFF	14	TRBV10-2	TRBJ2-1	.	once
TGTGCCAGCAGCCCTGGGGACAGGGCCTATGGCTACACCTTC	CASSPGDRAYGYTF	14	TRBV21-1	TRBJ1-2	.	once
TGCGCCAGCAGCCCGGGACAGGGGAAGTACGAGCAGTACTTC	CASSPGQGKYEQYF	14	TRBV5-1	TRBJ2-7	TRBD1	.
TGTGCCAGTAGTATATTAGCGGGAGAGGGTGAGCAGTTCTTC	CASSILAGEGEQFF	14	TRBV19	TRBJ2-1	TRBD2	.
TGCGCCAGCAGCTTGGATTACCCCCCCGGGGAGCTGTTTTTT	CASSLDYPPGELFF	14	TRBV5-1	TRBJ2-2	.	.
TGTGCCAGCAGCCAAGGGGCTAGCGGGGGAGAGACCCAGTACTTC	CASSQGASGGETQYF	15	TRBV6-1	TRBJ2-5	TRBD2	.
TGTGCCAGCAGCTGGGGTTCGGGCAATCAGCCCCAGCATTTT	CASSWGSGNQPQHF	14	TRBV5-6	TRBJ1-5	.	.
TGCGCCAGCAGCCCTGGGACAGCTATAGAAAAACTGTTTTTT	CASSPGTAIEKLFF	14	TRBV5-1	TRBJ1-4	TRBD1	.
TGCGCCAGCAGCTTGGAACAGGGGGGAAACACCATATATTTT	CASSLEQGGNTIYF	14	TRBV5-1	TRBJ1-3	TRBD1	.
TGTGCCAGCACCAAAGCCGCAGGTCCCTACGAGCAGTACTTC	CASTKAAGPYEQYF	14	TRBV28	TRBJ2-7	.	.
TGTGCCGGACGGAGGGGGTACCACGAGCAGTACTTC	CAGRRGYHEQYF	12	TRBV30	TRBJ2-7	.	.
TGCGCCAGCAGCGTAGGAGACAGGGGAGGGGACTACACCTTC	CASSVGDRGGDYTF	14	TRBV5-1	TRBJ1-2	TRBD1	.
TGCGCCAGCAGCCAGACAGGGGTTACCGGGGAGCTGTTTTTT	CASSQTGVTGELFF	14	TRBV4-1	TRBJ2-2	TRBD1	once
TGTGCCAGCAGCGTATTGGCTAGCGGGAGTGAGCAGTACTTC	CASSVLASGSEQYF	14	TRBV9	TRBJ2-7	TRBD2	.
TGTGCCACCTCTGACAAAGCTAACTATGGCTACACCTTC	CATSDKANYGYTF	13	TRBV5-4	TRBJ1-2	.	.
TGTGCCAGCAGTTACGCCGCTAGGGCCATAACCGGGGAGCTGTTTTTT	CASSYAARAITGELFF	16	TRBV5-6	TRBJ2-2	.	.
TGTGCCAGCAGCGTCCCCTCGGCGGTACCTAGCACAGATACGCAGTATTTT	CASSVPSAVPSTDTQYF	17	TRBV9	TRBJ2-3	.	.
TGTGCCAGCAGTTACTCAGGACAGAGCAATCAGCCCCAGCATTTT	CASSYSGQSNQPQHF	15	TRBV6-5	TRBJ1-5	.	.
TGTGCCATCAGTAAGACGGATTTCTACGAGCAGTACTTC	CAISKTDFYEQYF	13	TRBV10-3	TRBJ2-7	.	.
TGTGCCAGCAGTCGACAGGCCCCATCCCTGGGCGAGCAGTACTTC	CASSRQAPSLGEQYF	15	TRBV6-5	TRBJ2-7	.	.
TGTGCCAGCAGTGAAGTCGGGACAGGGCCTTACGAGCAGTACTTC	CASSEVGTGPYEQYF	15	TRBV6-1	TRBJ2-7	TRBD1	.
TGCAGCGCCGGCGAGCGGGACAGGGCCATCTACAATGAGCAGTTCTTC	CSAGERDRAIYNEQFF	16	TRBV29-1	TRBJ2-1	TRBD1	.
TGCGCCAGCAGCCAAGATCGGGAGGCAGATACGCAGTATTTT	CASSQDREADTQYF	14	TRBV4-3	TRBJ2-3	TRBD2	.